This entry features one TCR beta chain sequence. The antigen is undetermined. This specimen belongs to a study of cytomegalovirus exposure and HLA in healthy donors. Germline V lookup: CDR1 MNHEY, CDR2 SMNVEV (reference sequence). CDR3 length equals 17 residues. Unmatched junction bases numbered 11, after V lost 6 bases and J lost 0 bases. Vbeta (60) and Jbeta (13) primers were used in the PCR. The assay was immunoSEQ multiplex PCR, and TCRdb's table has in-frame clones only and misses some. The sample lists tens of thousands of clones, around 73% occurring once. Study-level results: Researchers reported in a later analysis that common viral pathogens appeared linked to several top clusters.

The chain employs TRBV27 and TRBJ1-1, with TRBD1 matching over 9 bases. Sequencing used PBMCs. The sequence came from a man between 50 and 59 years old in good health and CMV-seronegative. The CDR3 DNA is TGTGCCAGCAGGCTTAGTGGACAGGGGCTTATGAACACTGAAGCTTTCTTT. Translated, it gives CASRLSGQGLMNTEAFF.